This T cell receptor beta chain comes out of a study of Graves' ophthalmopathy and Graves' hyperthyroidism. Study conclusions and caveats: Blood also carried most expanded thyroid clonotypes exceeding 0.001 frequency.

Amplification targeted the TCR beta CDR3 regions, with RNA transcripts as the source material. HTBI primers were used in a first-round RT-PCR, which preceded a second-round multiplex PCR. TCRdb processed the multiplex PCR reads anew with MiXCR; each CDR3 protein has one entry. The sample lists about 370,000 distinct CDR3 sequences, about a sixth seen once, with 2% to 3% in the top ten. Trimming took 4 bases from V and 3 from J; bases not matched to a gene: 7. The germline CDR1 and CDR2 sequences are WSHSY and SAAADI. The CDR3 length is 15 residues. Comment on this clonotype: Antigen specificity is unknown.

The receptor's source is an adult woman with stable Graves' hyperthyroidism. The sample comprised peripheral blood. The chain joins TRBV10-2 to TRBJ2-7; 9 bases match TRBD1. The CDR3 protein is CASSGPQGASYEQYF. The CDR3 DNA reads as TGCGCCAGCAGTGGGCCACAGGGGGCGAGCTACGAGCAGTACTTC.